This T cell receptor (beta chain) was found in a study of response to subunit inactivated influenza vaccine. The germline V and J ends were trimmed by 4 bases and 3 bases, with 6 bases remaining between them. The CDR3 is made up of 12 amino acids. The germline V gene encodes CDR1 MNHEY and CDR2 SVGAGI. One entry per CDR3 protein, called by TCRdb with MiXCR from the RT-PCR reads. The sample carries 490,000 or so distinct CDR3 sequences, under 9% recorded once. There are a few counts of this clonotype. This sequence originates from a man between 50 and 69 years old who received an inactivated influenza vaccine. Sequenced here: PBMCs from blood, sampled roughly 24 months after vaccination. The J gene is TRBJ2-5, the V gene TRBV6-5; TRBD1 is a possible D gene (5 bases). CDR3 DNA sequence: TGTGCCAGCAGTTCCAGGGAAGAGACCCAGTACTTC. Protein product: CASSSREETQYF.